The present TCR beta chain was sequenced within a study of beta chain features in type 1 diabetes. Whole-study results and caveats: Researchers report that Type 1 diabetes patients had moderately but significantly shorter TCRB CDR3s across all four CD4+ subsets. Whatever favoring of shorter templates PCR might show would apply equally to patients and controls.

cDNA synthesis used the whole RNA isolate, giving expressed TCRB sequences. Profiled with immunoSEQ multiplex PCR; TCRdb holds only in-frame clones, not every one. Among 300,000 to 450,000 clones listed, over 9% were seen once. This clone was seen only a few times. The antigen is not known. This CDR3 spans 15 amino acids. CDR1 and CDR2 (germline): SGHTA, FQGNSA. Between the trimmed V and J ends, which lost 1 base and 10 bases, there was a span of 17 bases. Cells sorted by CD45RO/CCR7/CD25/CD127/CD95/CD27 comprised CD4+ naive, central memory, regulatory and stem cell-like memory cells. This receptor was taken from a man aged 25 to 40 with type 1 diabetes. The chain uses TRBV7-2 and TRBJ2-1; perhaps TRBD1 as D (6 bases). The sample was central memory CD4+ T cells from blood. The CDR3 region is CASSLDPHRVQEQFF. CDR3 coding DNA: TGTGCCAGCAGCTTAGACCCGCACAGGGTGCAGGAGCAGTTCTTC. The whole variable domain, remainder taken from reference TRBV7-2 and TRBJ2-1, is GAGVSQSPSNKVTEKGKDVELRCDPISGHTALYWYRQSLGQGLEFLIYFQGNSAPDKSGLPSDRFSAERTGGSVSTLTIQRTQQEDSAVYLCASSLDPHRVQEQFFGPGTRLTVL.